These T cell receptor beta chains were read from a single sample in a study of Ad26.COV2.S vaccination and SARS-CoV-2 variants. The protocol was immunoSEQ multiplex PCR, while the TCRdb copy is restricted to in-frame clones and leaves out a portion. The repertoire holds 350,000 to 500,000 clones, with 89% as singletons. The source was peripheral blood, collected in a trial of Ad26.COV2.S vaccine versus placebo. The receptors were sampled from a person aged 18-65 years who received the Ad26.COV2.S COVID-19 vaccine or a placebo. Both conserved end residues are part of each CDR3. Fields, in order: V gene, D gene, clone size, J gene, CDR3 protein, CDR3 DNA. D genes are given only for firm matches. Rows give clone size only sometimes, using once, few, many, or a class for an expanded clone.

TRBV7-8,-,-,TRBJ1-5,CASSLLTGGQQPQHF,TGTGCCAGCAGCTTACTTACAGGAGGGCAACAGCCCCAGCATTTT
TRBV11-2,-,-,TRBJ2-3,CASSSRDVRGDTQYF,TGTGCCAGCAGCTCAAGGGACGTCCGCGGAGATACGCAGTATTTT
TRBV20-1,TRBD2,-,TRBJ2-7,CSAPRGGEQYF,TGCAGTGCCCCCCGGGGGGGCGAGCAGTACTTC
TRBV11-3,TRBD1,-,TRBJ1-4,CASSLTGQNNEKLFF,TGTGCCAGCAGCTTGACGGGACAGAATAATGAAAAACTGTTTTTT
TRBV3-1/TRBV3-2,-,-,TRBJ2-3,CASSQESVSSSTDTQYF,TGTGCCAGCAGCCAAGAAAGTGTCAGTAGTAGCACAGATACGCAGTATTTT
TRBV4-2,TRBD2,once,TRBJ2-5,CASSQDPSGVRQETQYF,TGTGCCAGCAGCCAAGATCCGAGCGGGGTTAGACAAGAGACCCAGTACTTC
TRBV2,-,once,TRBJ1-5,CASSDSPSNQPQHF,TGTGCCAGCAGCGACAGTCCTAGCAATCAGCCCCAGCATTTT
TRBV18,TRBD2,-,TRBJ2-3,CASSPSGSVRPTDTQYF,TGTGCCAGCTCCCCTAGCGGGAGCGTGCGGCCCACAGATACGCAGTATTTT
TRBV13,-,-,TRBJ2-5,CASSKGVQETQYF,TGTGCCAGCAGTAAGGGGGTTCAAGAGACCCAGTACTTC
TRBV27,-,-,TRBJ2-1,CASSPKGGTYYNEQFF,TGTGCCAGCAGTCCCAAGGGGGGGACCTATTACAATGAGCAGTTCTTC
TRBV6-1,TRBD1,-,TRBJ1-1,CASSEHRDRGGRRTEAFF,TGTGCCAGCAGTGAACATAGGGACAGGGGAGGTCGGCGCACTGAAGCTTTCTTT
TRBV5-1,TRBD2,-,TRBJ2-2,CASSLQRGNTGELFF,TGCGCCAGCAGCTTACAGCGGGGTAACACCGGGGAGCTGTTTTTT
TRBV24-1,-,-,TRBJ2-5,CATSDLGQGGETQYF,TGTGCCACCAGTGATTTAGGGCAGGGGGGAGAGACCCAGTACTTC
TRBV7-9,-,-,TRBJ2-1,CASSSPGLENNEQFF,TGTGCCAGCAGCTCGCCGGGACTGGAAAACAATGAGCAGTTCTTC
TRBV27,TRBD1,-,TRBJ2-6,CASSFPGLQGASGANVLTF,TGTGCCAGCAGTTTCCCCGGGTTACAGGGGGCAAGTGGGGCCAACGTCCTGACTTTC
TRBV7-2,-,-,TRBJ2-5,CASSSQIGGETQYF,TGTGCCAGCAGCTCTCAAATAGGGGGGGAGACCCAGTACTTC
TRBV19,-,-,TRBJ1-2,CASSITPAGYGYTF,TGTGCCAGTAGTATAACCCCCGCAGGGTATGGCTACACCTTC
TRBV15,TRBD1,-,TRBJ2-1,CATSSYRTGAMDEQFF,TGTGCCACCAGCAGCTATAGGACAGGGGCTATGGATGAGCAGTTCTTC
TRBV5-4,TRBD1,-,TRBJ2-5,CASSLGQGETQYF,TGTGCCAGCAGCTTGGGACAGGGGGAGACCCAGTACTTC